This T cell receptor (beta chain) appears in the sequencing data of a study of blood T cell repertoires in COVID-19. About the research overall: PBMCs, B-cell-depleted T cells, or T cells provided the cDNA or gDNA that made up the material.

V lost 3 bases and J lost 7, with 15 bases in between. From germline, CDR1 is MNHNS and CDR2 SASEGT. The CDR3 length is 14 residues. TCRdb's copy holds only in-frame clones and misses some; the assay was immunoSEQ multiplex PCR. The sample carries about 220,000 clones, roughly 87% recorded once. This TCR derives from a man in his forties with active or convalescent COVID-19. The sample was peripheral blood. The V and J genes are TRBV6-1 and TRBJ2-5; D is unclear. CDR3 region: CASSESASFGTQYF. CDR3 nucleotide sequence: TGTGCCAGCAGTGAGTCCGCATCCTTCGGGACCCAGTACTTC.